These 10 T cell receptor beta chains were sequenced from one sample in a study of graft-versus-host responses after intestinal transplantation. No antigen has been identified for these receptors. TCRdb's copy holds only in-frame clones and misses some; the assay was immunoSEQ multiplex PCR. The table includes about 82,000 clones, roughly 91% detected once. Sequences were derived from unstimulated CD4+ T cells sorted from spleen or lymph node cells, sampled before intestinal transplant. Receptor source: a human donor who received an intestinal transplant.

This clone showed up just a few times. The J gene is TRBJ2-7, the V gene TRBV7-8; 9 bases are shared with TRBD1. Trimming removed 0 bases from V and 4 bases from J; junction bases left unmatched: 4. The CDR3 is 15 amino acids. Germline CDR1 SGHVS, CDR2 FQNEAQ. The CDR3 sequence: CASSLAGDRVYEQYF. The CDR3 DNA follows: TGTGCCAGCAGCTTAGCGGGGGACAGGGTATACGAGCAGTACTTC. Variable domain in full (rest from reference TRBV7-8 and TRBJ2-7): GAGVSQSPRYKVAKRGQDVALRCDPISGHVSLFWYQQALGQGPEFLTYFQNEAQLDKSGLPSDRFFAERPEGSVSTLKIQRTQQEDSAVYLCASSLAGDRVYEQYFGPGTRLTVT.

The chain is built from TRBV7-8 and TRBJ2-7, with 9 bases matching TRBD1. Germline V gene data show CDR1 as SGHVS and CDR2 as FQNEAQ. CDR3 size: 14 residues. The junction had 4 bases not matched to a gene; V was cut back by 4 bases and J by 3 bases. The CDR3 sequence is CASSYDRGGYEQYF. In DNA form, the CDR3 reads TGTGCCAGCAGCTACGACAGGGGGGGCTACGAGCAGTACTTC.

The CDR3, as DNA: TGTGCCAGCAGCCTGGACAGGGATGGGACACCCCTCCACTTT. This encodes CASSLDRDGTPLHF. The chain has TRBV7-8 and TRBJ1-6; the match to TRBD1 covers 8 bases. Germline lookup yields CDR1 SGHVS and CDR2 FQNEAQ. CDR3 size: 14 residues. Trimming took 5 bases from V and 11 from J; bases not matched to a gene: 8. Full variable domain (remainder filled in from reference TRBV7-8 and TRBJ1-6): GAGVSQSPRYKVAKRGQDVALRCDPISGHVSLFWYQQALGQGPEFLTYFQNEAQLDKSGLPSDRFFAERPEGSVSTLKIQRTQQEDSAVYLCASSLDRDGTPLHFGNGTRLTVT.

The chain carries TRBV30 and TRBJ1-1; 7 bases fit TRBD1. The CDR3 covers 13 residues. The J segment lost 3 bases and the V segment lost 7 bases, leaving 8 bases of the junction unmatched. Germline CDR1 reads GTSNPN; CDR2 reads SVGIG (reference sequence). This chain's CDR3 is CAYRDSPDTEAFF. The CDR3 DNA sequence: TGTGCCTACCGGGACAGCCCCGACACTGAAGCTTTCTTT.

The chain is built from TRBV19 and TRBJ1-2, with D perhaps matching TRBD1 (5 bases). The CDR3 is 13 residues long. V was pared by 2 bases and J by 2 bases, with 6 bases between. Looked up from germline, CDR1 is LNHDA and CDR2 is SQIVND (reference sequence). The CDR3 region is CASSINRNYGYTF. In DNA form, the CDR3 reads TGTGCCAGTAGTATAAACAGGAACTATGGCTACACCTTC. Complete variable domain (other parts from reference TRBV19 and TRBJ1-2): DGGITQSPKYLFRKEGQNVTLSCEQNLNHDAMYWYRQDPGQGLRLIYYSQIVNDFQKGDIAEGYSVSREKKESFPLTVTSAQKNPTAFYLCASSINRNYGYTFGSGTRLTVV.

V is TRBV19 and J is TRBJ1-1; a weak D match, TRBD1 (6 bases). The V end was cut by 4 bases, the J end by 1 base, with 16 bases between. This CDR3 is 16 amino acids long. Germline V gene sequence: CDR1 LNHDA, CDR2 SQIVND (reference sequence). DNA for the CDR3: TGTGCCAGTAGTAAATTCGGACAGATCCAGAACACTGAAGCTTTCTTT. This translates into CASSKFGQIQNTEAFF.

DNA for the CDR3: TGCGCCAGCAGCGGCGGGACCGATAACACTGAAGCTTTCTTT. This translates into CASSGGTDNTEAFF. The gene calls are TRBV5-1 and TRBJ1-1; a possible D gene is TRBD1 (5 bases). The germline V gene encodes CDR1 SGHRS and CDR2 YFSETQ. This CDR3 has 14 residues. V gave up 4 bases and J gave up 2 bases, with 12 bases separating them.

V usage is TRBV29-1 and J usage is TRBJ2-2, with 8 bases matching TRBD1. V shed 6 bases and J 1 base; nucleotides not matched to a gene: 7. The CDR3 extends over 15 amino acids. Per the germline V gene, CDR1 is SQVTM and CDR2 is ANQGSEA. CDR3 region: CSVMIQGVNTGELFF. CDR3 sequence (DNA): TGCAGCGTCATGATACAGGGGGTGAACACCGGGGAGCTGTTTTTT.

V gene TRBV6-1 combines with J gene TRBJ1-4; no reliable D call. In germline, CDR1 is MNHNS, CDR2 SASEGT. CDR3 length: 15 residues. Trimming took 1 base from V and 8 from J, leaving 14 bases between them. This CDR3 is CASSEEFVRAEKLFF. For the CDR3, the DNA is TGTGCCAGCAGTGAAGAGTTTGTGAGGGCGGAAAAACTGTTTTTT.

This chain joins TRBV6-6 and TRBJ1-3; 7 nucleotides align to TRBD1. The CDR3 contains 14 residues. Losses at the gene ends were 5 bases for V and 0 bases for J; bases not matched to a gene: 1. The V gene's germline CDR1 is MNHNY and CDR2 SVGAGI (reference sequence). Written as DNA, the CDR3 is TGTGCCAGCAGTGGGACAGTCTCTGGAAACACCATATATTTT. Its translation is CASSGTVSGNTIYF.